The next 27 T cell receptor beta chains were all read from a single sample in a study of blood T cells in healthy people across ages. Then a second PCR, running about 6 to 12 cycles, was carried out with a sample-barcoded 5' primer and a J-beta primer mix. One entry per CDR3 protein, called by TCRdb with MiXCR from the 5' RACE reads. This table has around 990,000 distinct CDR3 sequences, 20% to 25% appearing once. The data also belong to a second study, concerning T cells of mothers and their children.

Sample: blood. These receptors were taken from a girl aged 2 to 10 in good health.

The genes are TRBV7-9 and TRBJ1-1, with TRBD1 matching over 7 bases. Trimming cost V 0 bases and J 10 bases; bases outside gene matches: 5. This CDR3 spans 13 amino acids. Per germline, CDR1 SEHNR and CDR2 FQNEAQ (reference sequence). The CDR3 coding sequence is TGTGCCAGCAGCTTAGCATTACAGGGGACAGCTTTCTTT. It yields the protein CASSLALQGTAFF.

This clonotype was detected a few times. The CDR3 loop is CATSSERRASYEQYF. CDR3 in DNA: TGTGCCACCAGCTCCGAACGGCGAGCATCCTACGAGCAGTACTTC. V gene TRBV15 combines with J gene TRBJ2-5; D gene uncertain. The J call may be faulty, since TRBJ2-7 better matches the DNA end. Germline assignment: CDR1 LNHNV and CDR2 YYDKDF (reference sequence). The CDR3 is 15 amino acids.

Comment on this clonotype: Because it lacks the conserved phenylalanine or tryptophan at the end, this CDR3 is likely a read error. This rearrangement joins TRBV4-1 to TRBJ2-3; D is unresolved. From germline, CDR1 is MGHRA and CDR2 YSYEKL. The CDR3 extends over 15 amino acids. V was trimmed by 1 base and J by 0 bases, leaving 8 bases between them. The CDR3 nucleotides read TGCGCCAGCAGCCAAGTGGGGATTAGCACAGATACGCAGTATGTT. Its translation is CASSQVGISTDTQYV.

As regards this clonotype: Its ends do not fully match the called genes, so a read error is possible. The V call is TRBV13, the J call TRBJ2-1; a weak D match, TRBD2 (6 bases). Germline V gives CDR1 PRHDT, CDR2 FYEKMQ (reference sequence). This CDR3 has 15 amino acids. CDR3 sequence: CARVYSGSSYNERFF. In DNA form, the CDR3 reads TGTGCCCGCGTCTATAGCGGAAGCTCCTACAATGAGCGGTTCTTC. Full variable domain (rest looked up from reference TRBV13 and TRBJ2-1): AAGVIQSPRHLIKEKRETATLKCYPIPRHDTVYWYQQGPGQDPQFLISFYEKMQSDKGSIPDRFSAQQFSDYHSELNMSSLELGDSALYFCARVYSGSSYNERFFGPGTRLTVL.

This chain uses TRBV7-9 with TRBJ1-2; 9 positions match TRBD1. The germline CDR1 and CDR2 sequences are SEHNR and FQNEAQ (reference sequence). The CDR3 has 15 amino acids. J was trimmed by 6 bases and V by 1 base; bases with no gene match: 6. The CDR3 DNA reads TGTGCCAGCAGCTTAGGGCGGGACAGGGTAAATGGCTACACCTTC. Amino acids: CASSLGRDRVNGYTF.

CDR3 protein: CASSPSYAGGTEAFF. The DNA for the CDR3 is TGCGCCAGCAGCCCGTCGTATGCAGGGGGCACTGAAGCTTTCTTT. This rearrangement joins TRBV4-1 to TRBJ1-1; TRBD1 matches 7 bases. V lost 4 bases, J lost 4 bases, and 9 bases stayed unmatched. Germline V gives CDR1 MGHRA, CDR2 YSYEKL. This CDR3 is 15 amino acids long.

CDR3 sequence reads: CATSDLQRRYGYTF. The CDR3 DNA is TGTGCCACCAGTGATCTACAGCGACGGTATGGCTACACCTTC. The gene calls are TRBV24-1 and TRBJ1-2; D is ambiguous. V lost 3 bases and J 5 bases, leaving 12 bases between the germline ends. CDR3 length: 14 amino acids. The germline CDR1 and CDR2 sequences are KGHDR and SFDVKD.

This clonotype was seen a few times. The chain combines TRBV2 with TRBJ1-2; unclear D gene. The V end lost 11 bases, the J end lost 2 bases, and 15 bases lay between the germline ends. The germline V gene encodes CDR1 SNHLY and CDR2 FYNNEI. This CDR3 contains 13 residues. The CDR3 reads CAGREGENYGYTF. In DNA form, the CDR3 reads TGTGCCGGCCGGGAGGGAGAGAACTATGGCTACACCTTC.

This clonotype was picked up many times. The chain links TRBV6-5 to TRBJ1-4; no reliable D call. The CDR3 spans 14 residues. Looked up from germline, CDR1 is MNHEY and CDR2 is SVGAGI. Trimming removed 2 bases from V and 4 bases from J, with 8 bases in between. The CDR3 DNA follows: TGTGCCAGCAGTTACGGTAGCCTTAATGAAAAACTGTTTTTT. Amino acid sequence: CASSYGSLNEKLFF.

The gene calls are TRBV27 and TRBJ2-5; no definite D call. The J call is in doubt because the DNA end fits TRBJ2-7 better. Germline V gene lookup returns CDR1 MNHEY and CDR2 SMNVEV (reference sequence). The CDR3 has 13 amino acids. For the CDR3, the DNA is TGTGCCAGCAGTCCATACGGACCCGACGAGCAGTACTTC. It codes for CASSPYGPDEQYF.

The sample holds one count of this clonotype. The CDR3 sequence is CASNSGQGVIGELFF. The CDR3 nucleotides are TGTGCCAGCAACTCGGGACAGGGTGTAATCGGGGAGCTGTTTTTT. V and J are TRBV12-3 or TRBV12-4 and TRBJ2-2, with TRBD1 matching 9 bases. This CDR3 is built from 15 residues. With 7 bases clipped from V and 7 bases from J, the junction kept 10 bases outside the gene matches.

This chain links TRBV13 with TRBJ1-1, with D uncertain. Trimming pared 0 bases from V and 6 bases from J, leaving 8 bases between. Germline V gene data show CDR1 as PRHDT and CDR2 as FYEKMQ (reference sequence). CDR3 length: 13 residues. CDR3 sequence: CASSLGKRPEAFF. CDR3 coding DNA: TGTGCCAGCAGCTTAGGAAAACGACCTGAAGCTTTCTTT.

The chain has TRBV24-1 and TRBJ1-4, with a possible D match to TRBD1 (5 bases). CDR1 and CDR2 from the germline V gene are KGHDR and SFDVKD. The CDR3 totals 15 residues. Between the trimmed V and J ends, which lost 4 bases and 1 base, there was a span of 9 bases. CDR3 region: CATSEGVGTNEKLFF. In DNA form, the CDR3 reads TGTGCCACCAGTGAAGGGGTGGGAACTAATGAAAAACTGTTTTTT.

This sequence joins TRBV29-1 and TRBJ2-5; D not resolved. The CDR3 length is 13 residues. Germline V lookup: CDR1 SQVTM, CDR2 ANQGSEA. V was shortened by 0 bases and J by 5 bases, with 10 bases between the two germline ends. CDR3 sequence reads: CSVEEPRHETQYF. The CDR3 nucleotides read TGCAGCGTTGAAGAACCTAGGCACGAGACCCAGTACTTC.

This clonotype was picked up a small number of times. The chain employs TRBV19 and TRBJ2-7; 8 bases match TRBD1. The CDR3 is 15 amino acids. Germline values: CDR1 LNHDA, CDR2 SQIVND (reference sequence). J lost 4 bases, V lost 3 bases, and 8 bases had no gene match. In DNA, the CDR3 is TGTGCCAGTAGTATCGGACAGGGAGGAGGTTACGAGCAGTACTTC. Its protein is CASSIGQGGGYEQYF.

The gene calls are TRBV5-1 and TRBJ1-1; tentatively, D is TRBD1 (5 bases). Germline CDR1 and CDR2: SGHRS and YFSETQ. With 1 base removed from V and 14 bases from J, the gap between germline ends came to 12 bases. The CDR3 contains 11 residues. This CDR3 is CASSLTGREFF. The CDR3 DNA sequence: TGCGCCAGCAGCTTGACAGGAAGAGAGTTCTTT.

There are a few counts of this clonotype. The rearrangement links TRBV6-2 or TRBV6-3 to TRBJ2-4; no clear D. The CDR3 spans 18 residues. CDR1 MNHEY and CDR2 SVGEGT come from the germline V gene. V dropped 0 bases and J dropped 0 bases, with 15 bases sitting between them. This chain's CDR3 is CASSYSRPNPLAKNIQYF. CDR3 DNA sequence: TGTGCCAGCAGTTACTCGAGACCTAACCCACTAGCCAAAAACATTCAGTACTTC.

The chain links TRBV7-8 to TRBJ2-7; weak D call: TRBD2 (7 bases). The germline V and J ends were trimmed by 5 bases and 5 bases, with 22 bases remaining between them. CDR1 SGHVS and CDR2 FQNEAQ come from the germline V gene. The CDR3 is made up of 16 amino acids. CDR3 DNA: TGTGCCAGCAGCCTGCTTTTCGGGGGGCTCTTGGACGAGCAGTACTTC. It encodes CASSLLFGGLLDEQYF.

This clonotype was counted a few times. CDR3 loop: CSVLSSEQYF. The CDR3 bases are TGCAGCGTTCTATCGAGCGAGCAGTACTTC. The V call is TRBV29-1, the J call TRBJ2-7; D gene uncertain. Germline V gene data show CDR1 as SQVTM and CDR2 as ANQGSEA. This CDR3 is 10 amino acids long. The V end was cut by 5 bases, the J end by 6 bases, with 8 bases between.

This clonotype was seen a handful of times. The junction differs from germline at one of its ends, possibly a read error. The V and J genes are TRBV4-1 and TRBJ2-5; D gene uncertain. Germline-derived CDR1 and CDR2 are MGHRA and YSYEKL. The CDR3 is 15 amino acids. The CDR3 region is CASGQVGLFQETQYF. The DNA of the CDR3 is TGCGCCAGCGGCCAAGTTGGGCTCTTCCAAGAGACCCAGTACTTC.

The rearrangement uses TRBV28 and TRBJ2-3, with D possibly matching TRBD2 (7 bases). V gave up 3 bases and J gave up 3 bases, with 10 bases separating them. The length of the CDR3 is 14 residues. Germline lookup yields CDR1 MDHEN and CDR2 SYDVKM. The CDR3 reads CASSFGGPTDTQYF. DNA of the CDR3: TGTGCCAGCAGTTTCGGGGGGCCGACAGATACGCAGTATTTT.

V usage is TRBV4-1 and J usage is TRBJ2-1, with 7 bases aligning to TRBD1. J was trimmed by 3 bases and V by 1 base; bases with no gene match: 9. The CDR3 covers 17 residues. CDR1 MGHRA and CDR2 YSYEKL come from the germline V gene. CDR3 sequence reads: CASSQGARGPIYNEQFF. The CDR3 DNA follows: TGCGCCAGCAGCCAAGGGGCGAGGGGGCCCATCTACAATGAGCAGTTCTTC.

In its sample, this clonotype was seen a few times. The rearrangement joins TRBV10-3 to TRBJ1-4; the D gene is possibly TRBD1 (5 bases). The CDR3 runs 19 residues. V was trimmed by 4 bases and J by 5 bases, leaving 26 bases between them. Germline loops: CDR1 ENHRY, CDR2 SYGVKD. The CDR3 sequence: CAISAAGSTDDRANEKLFF. In DNA form, the CDR3 reads TGTGCCATCAGTGCAGCGGGATCCACCGACGACAGAGCGAATGAAAAACTGTTTTTT.

The chain carries TRBV4-2 and TRBJ1-5; 7 bases are a match to TRBD1. CDR1 and CDR2 (germline): LGHNA, YNFKEQ. V lost 1 base, J lost 4 bases, and 4 bases stayed unmatched. This CDR3 region has 15 residues. The CDR3 region has the DNA TGTGCCAGCAGCCAAGGAGGGGACAGTAATCAGCCCCAGCATTTT. Translation: CASSQGGDSNQPQHF.

This clonotype was seen a handful of times. The genes are TRBV12-3 or TRBV12-4 and TRBJ2-1; possible D gene TRBD2, 6 bases. The DNA end is more similar to TRBJ2-5, so the J call may be wrong. This CDR3 comprises 14 residues. Here the CDR3 reads CASSHGGTQETQYF. The CDR3, as DNA: TGTGCCAGCAGTCATGGTGGGACTCAAGAGACCCAGTACTTC.

This clonotype was detected a few times. One junction end does not reproduce the germline sequence, and a read error may be involved. This sequence joins TRBV27 and TRBJ2-4; D perhaps matches TRBD2 (6 bases). Germline V gene data show CDR1 as MNHEY and CDR2 as SMNVEV (reference sequence). The CDR3 is 13 amino acids. This chain's CDR3 is CATPGKCLPLGGF. The CDR3 region has the DNA TGTGCCACCCCAGGGAAATGTCTCCCTCTTGGAGGGTTC.

The chain uses TRBV20-1 and TRBJ2-1, with D perhaps TRBD1 (6 bases). The V end was cut by 2 bases, the J end by 7 bases, with 12 bases between. The CDR3 is 13 amino acids. Germline CDR1 is DFQATT and CDR2 is SNEGSKA (reference sequence). CDR3: CSARWDKNNEQFF. Written as DNA, the CDR3 is TGCAGTGCTAGATGGGACAAAAATAATGAGCAGTTCTTC.